The 27 T cell receptor beta chains below were found in one sample sequenced in a study of CD8 T cells in Susac syndrome. Reverse transcription of roughly 0.5 to 1 ug RNA was carried out with random hexamers. Each CDR3 protein gets one entry after TCRdb re-called the immunoSEQ multiplex PCR reads with MiXCR. Among some 130,000 distinct CDR3 sequences listed, nearly 95% were seen once. The sequenced material came from CD4+ T cells from PBMCs. The source is a human donor in good health.

This clonotype was seen a few times. The CDR3 nucleotides read TGTGCCAGCAGCTTGGCGGCCAATGAGCAGTTCTTC. Its protein is CASSLAANEQFF. This chain joins TRBV11-1 and TRBJ2-1; D remains unclear. V gave up 3 bases and J gave up 6 bases, with 6 bases separating them. In germline, CDR1 is SGHAT, CDR2 FQDESV (reference sequence). This CDR3 has 12 residues.

The J gene is TRBJ2-7, the V gene TRBV5-7; D perhaps matches TRBD1 (5 bases). TRBV5-7 is annotated as an ORF whose role is uncertain. There are 12 residues in the CDR3. The germline V and J ends were trimmed by 7 bases and 2 bases, with 10 bases remaining between them. As DNA, the CDR3 is TGTGCCAGCCCCGACAGACCCTACGAGCAGTACTTC. Protein: CASPDRPYEQYF.

The chain uses TRBV9 and TRBJ1-1, with D unclear. V dropped 0 bases and J dropped 11 bases, with 14 bases sitting between them. The CDR3 length is 13 residues. Germline V CDR1 and CDR2: SGDLS, YYNGEE. The CDR3 DNA reads as TGTGCCAGCAGCGTAGAATCCAGCCGGTCGGCTTTCTTT. It is translated as CASSVESSRSAFF. The complete variable domain, with remaining parts taken from reference TRBV9 and TRBJ1-1, reads DSGVTQTPKHLITATGQRVTLRCSPRSGDLSVYWYQQSLDQGLQFLIQYYNGEERAKGNILERFSAQQFPDLHSELNLSSLELGDSALYFCASSVESSRSAFFGQGTRLTVV.

V is TRBV28 and J is TRBJ1-5, with TRBD1 identical over 7 bases. This CDR3 contains 14 residues. V shed 8 bases, J shed 7 bases, and the junction held 11 bases outside the gene matches. CDR1 MDHEN and CDR2 SYDVKM come from the germline V gene. CDR3 residues: CASFSGGTYQPQHF. The CDR3 DNA follows: TGTGCCAGCTTTTCAGGGGGAACCTACCAGCCCCAGCATTTT.

This chain connects TRBV29-1 to TRBJ2-5; unclear D gene. CDR3 length equals 12 residues. The V and J ends lost 1 base and 7 bases respectively, with 10 bases between them. CDR1 SQVTM and CDR2 ANQGSEA come from the germline V gene. The CDR3 DNA reads TGCAGCGTTGAAGGGTTACCGGGGACCCAGTACTTC. It translates to CSVEGLPGTQYF.

The chain couples TRBV3-1 to TRBJ1-1; D unclear. The CDR3 extends over 14 amino acids. Germline loops: CDR1 LGHDT, CDR2 YNNKEL (reference sequence). The V end lost 1 base, the J end lost 5 bases, and 11 bases lay between the germline ends. The CDR3 region is CASSQVSRRTEAFF. CDR3 nucleotides: TGTGCCAGCAGCCAAGTGAGCCGAAGGACTGAAGCTTTCTTT.

The chain couples TRBV29-1 to TRBJ2-1; TRBD1 agrees at 8 bases. The CDR3 runs to 15 residues. After removal of 6 bases from V and 0 bases from J, the junction contained 7 bases not matched to a gene. The germline V gene encodes CDR1 SQVTM and CDR2 ANQGSEA. The CDR3 loop reads CSVTGGQLSYNEQFF. Here the CDR3 DNA reads TGCAGCGTCACAGGGGGACAGCTCTCCTACAATGAGCAGTTCTTC.

The CDR3 protein is CASSYAEDNEQFF. The CDR3 nucleotides read TGTGCCAGCAGTTACGCAGAGGACAATGAGCAGTTCTTC. V gene TRBV6-6 combines with J gene TRBJ2-1, with unresolved D. V gave up 2 bases and J gave up 5 bases, with 7 bases separating them. In germline, CDR1 is MNHNY, CDR2 SVGAGI (reference sequence). The CDR3 runs 13 residues.

The table lists this clonotype with a count of one. DNA of the CDR3: TGCGCCAGCAGCGCGGGACCGCTAATGAACACTGAAGCTTTCTTT. As protein: CASSAGPLMNTEAFF. The rearrangement uses TRBV5-1 and TRBJ1-1; D possibly corresponds to TRBD1 (5 bases). The germline CDR1 and CDR2 sequences are SGHRS and YFSETQ. The CDR3 totals 15 residues. Trimming removed 4 bases from V and 0 bases from J, with 13 bases in between.

As DNA, the CDR3 is TGTGCCAGTCAGGAGGCCTCGACTGGGGCCAACGTCCTGACTTTC. This translates into CASQEASTGANVLTF. The V gene is TRBV28, the J gene TRBJ2-6; possible D gene TRBD2, 5 bases. Trimming cost V 9 bases and J 2 bases, with 14 bases left between them. Germline lookup yields CDR1 MDHEN and CDR2 SYDVKM. CDR3 length: 15 amino acids.

The chain joins TRBV24-1 to TRBJ2-2; no clear D. CDR1 and CDR2 from the germline V gene are KGHDR and SFDVKD. Trimming cost V 9 bases and J 0 bases, with 7 bases left between them. This CDR3 comprises 13 residues. CDR3 coding DNA: TGTGCCACCTCCCAACCGAACACCGGGGAGCTGTTTTTT. Translated: CATSQPNTGELFF.

This chain links TRBV12-3 or TRBV12-4 with TRBJ2-1; D is ambiguous. The CDR3 has 13 amino acids. V gave up 5 bases and J gave up 5 bases, with 10 bases separating them. The CDR3 protein is CASSPVGNNEQFF. The CDR3 DNA follows: TGTGCCAGCAGTCCCGTGGGTAACAATGAGCAGTTCTTC.

J is TRBJ2-2 and V is TRBV2; possibly TRBD2 for D (6 bases). The V gene lost 6 bases and the J gene lost 0 bases, with 8 bases spanning the gap. In germline, CDR1 is SNHLY, CDR2 FYNNEI. The CDR3 has 14 residues. The DNA of the CDR3 is TGTGCCAGCAGGGGCGGGACGAACACCGGGGAGCTGTTTTTT. The encoded protein is CASRGGTNTGELFF.

The chain uses TRBV29-1 and TRBJ2-1; D is perhaps TRBD1 or TRBD2 (7 bases each). This CDR3 has 14 residues. CDR1 SQVTM and CDR2 ANQGSEA come from the germline V gene. Trimming took 8 bases from V and 2 from J, leaving 16 bases between them. CDR3 bases: TGCAGCTCCAGCGGGACAGTTGCCTACAATGAGCAGTTCTTC. Its translation is CSSSGTVAYNEQFF.

This chain joins TRBV12-3 or TRBV12-4 and TRBJ1-1; D is perhaps TRBD1 (5 bases). This CDR3 region has 15 residues. Trimming pared 3 bases from V and 4 bases from J, leaving 15 bases between. The CDR3 DNA follows: TGTGCCAGCAGTTTTCCTCAGGGTAAGGGCACTGAAGCTTTCTTT. Protein sequence: CASSFPQGKGTEAFF.

The rearrangement links TRBV7-8 to TRBJ2-7; perhaps D is TRBD1 or TRBD2 (5 bases each). The CDR3 has 13 residues. Trimming took 5 bases from V and 9 from J, leaving 17 bases between them. Germline lookup yields CDR1 SGHVS and CDR2 FQNEAQ. CDR3 DNA: TGTGCCAGCAGCCCTAGGTCCGGGGACGGGCAGTACTTC. This gives the protein CASSPRSGDGQYF.

J is TRBJ2-1 and V is TRBV20-1; 13 nucleotides line up with TRBD2. The V gene's germline CDR1 is DFQATT and CDR2 SNEGSKA (reference sequence). This CDR3 has 15 residues. Unmatched junction bases numbered 11, after V lost 6 bases and J lost 9 bases. The CDR3 sequence is CSAEDGLAGVSEQFF. The CDR3 region has the DNA TGCAGTGCGGAGGACGGACTAGCGGGAGTCAGTGAGCAGTTCTTC.

V usage is TRBV7-2 and J usage is TRBJ1-1, with 7 positions matching TRBD1. The CDR3 is made up of 13 amino acids. The V gene end was trimmed by 5 bases and the J gene end by 4 bases; junction bases not matched to a gene: 4. Germline CDR1 reads SGHTA; CDR2 reads FQGNSA. The CDR3 protein is CASSRPGGTEAFF. The CDR3 DNA is TGTGCCAGCAGCCGACCAGGGGGCACTGAAGCTTTCTTT.

The chain links TRBV29-1 to TRBJ2-2, with 8 bases lining up with TRBD2. Unmatched junction bases numbered 5, after V lost 6 bases and J lost 2 bases. The V gene's germline CDR1 is SQVTM and CDR2 ANQGSEA. The CDR3 has 14 residues. The CDR3 coding sequence is TGCAGCGTGTTAGCGGGACCAAACACCGGGGAGCTGTTTTTT. This gives the protein CSVLAGPNTGELFF.

The chain has TRBV7-2 and TRBJ2-1; 9 bases map to TRBD2. The CDR3 contains 15 residues. CDR1 and CDR2 from the germline V gene are SGHTA and FQGNSA. Trimming at V came to 1 base and at J to 6 bases, leaving 4 bases not matched to a gene. The CDR3 sequence is CASSLGVSGGNEQFF. The DNA for the CDR3 is TGTGCCAGCAGCTTAGGGGTTAGCGGGGGCAATGAGCAGTTCTTC.

The CDR3: CASSATSGSDEQFF. CDR3 DNA: TGTGCCAGCAGTGCAACTAGCGGGAGCGATGAGCAGTTCTTC. The V and J genes are TRBV2 and TRBJ2-1; 11 bases are shared with TRBD2. CDR3 length: 14 residues. The germline V gene encodes CDR1 SNHLY and CDR2 FYNNEI. The V segment lost 4 bases and the J segment 8 bases; nucleotides outside the gene matches: 4.

This clonotype was seen only once. The rearrangement joins TRBV20-1 to TRBJ1-2; D unresolved. Germline CDR1 reads DFQATT; CDR2 reads SNEGSKA (reference sequence). This CDR3 comprises 11 residues. Trimming left V 1 base short and J 7 bases short, with 7 bases between. CDR3 sequence (DNA): TGCAGTGCTAGAGTGGTCACTGGCTACACCTTC. Translated: CSARVVTGYTF.

The V and J genes are TRBV28 and TRBJ2-5; D is perhaps TRBD1 (6 bases). This CDR3 has 15 amino acids. CDR1 and CDR2 from the germline V gene are MDHEN and SYDVKM. The V end was cut by 5 bases, the J end by 0 bases, with 13 bases between. CDR3 bases: TGTGCCAGCAGTGGGGGCAGGGCGTACCAAGAGACCCAGTACTTC. This gives the protein CASSGGRAYQETQYF.

The V gene is TRBV29-1, the J gene TRBJ1-4; TRBD1 matches 8 bases. The V segment lost 5 bases and the J segment 1 base; nucleotides outside the gene matches: 3. Per the germline V gene, CDR1 is SQVTM and CDR2 is ANQGSEA. The CDR3 covers 14 residues. This CDR3 is CSVTTGGTNEKLFF. In DNA, the CDR3 is TGCAGCGTTACTACAGGGGGAACTAATGAAAAACTGTTTTTT. Together with reference TRBV29-1 and TRBJ1-4, the CDR3 gives the full variable domain: SAVISQKPSRDICQRGTSLTIQCQVDSQVTMMFWYRQQPGQSLTLIATANQGSEATYESGFVIDKFPISRPNLTFSTLTVSNMSPEDSSIYLCSVTTGGTNEKLFFGSGTQLSVL.

This rearrangement joins TRBV29-1 to TRBJ2-7; TRBD2 might be the D (6 bases). CDR1 is SQVTM and CDR2 is ANQGSEA in the germline V gene. V lost 3 bases and J 2 bases, leaving 14 bases between the germline ends. CDR3 length equals 14 residues. CDR3: CSVDMGLGTYEQYF. CDR3 nucleotide sequence: TGCAGCGTTGATATGGGACTGGGGACCTACGAGCAGTACTTC.

Turning to this clonotype: At one boundary the junction diverges from the germline segment, which might be a read error. This chain uses TRBV2 with TRBJ2-1; D possibly corresponds to TRBD2 (5 bases). Germline lookup yields CDR1 SNHLY and CDR2 FYNNEI. The CDR3 contains 15 residues. In DNA form, the CDR3 reads TGTGCCAGCAAGGCCTCCAGCGGCTCCAACAATGAGCAGTTCTTC. Its translation: CASKASSGSNNEQFF.

The CDR3 DNA reads as TGTGCCACCCGAGCGGGGGGGAGCACAGATACGCAGTATTTT. Its protein is CATRAGGSTDTQYF. J is TRBJ2-3 and V is TRBV7-2, with 10 bases aligning to TRBD2. The CDR3 length is 14 residues. V lost 10 bases and J lost 0; bases outside the gene matches: 4. The germline gives CDR1 SGHTA, CDR2 FQGNSA.